This entry lists 7 T cell receptor beta chains sequenced from one sample in a study of T-cell memory formation after mild COVID-19. TCRdb fed the 5' RACE reads into MiXCR, producing one record per CDR3 protein. The sample has hundreds of thousands of distinct CDR3 sequences, 20% to 25% seen once. Sequencing input: PBMCs or a T cell subset sorted from them (not recorded which). The receptors shown here come from an adult woman who had mild COVID-19 (a few samples of this study predate the infection). Cell type and time point are not known.

This clonotype appeared many times. V usage is TRBV5-1 and J usage is TRBJ2-7; the D call may be TRBD1 or TRBD2 (5 bases each). Germline values: CDR1 SGHRS, CDR2 YFSETQ. The V and J ends lost 5 bases and 2 bases respectively, with 32 bases between them. This CDR3 comprises 20 residues. CDR3 in DNA: TGCGCCAGCAGTCACCGCCCGCCTGGGGGTGATACGGGGCTTACCTACGAGCAGTACTTC. Amino acid sequence: CASSHRPPGGDTGLTYEQYF.

This clonotype was observed a few times. The V and J genes are TRBV2 and TRBJ2-5; 10 bases match TRBD2. This CDR3 is built from 15 residues. The J segment lost 5 bases and the V segment lost 7 bases, leaving 10 bases of the junction unmatched. Germline-derived CDR1 and CDR2 are SNHLY and FYNNEI. CDR3 DNA: TGTGCCAGCAATCGGGCTAGCGGGAGCTGGGAGACCCAGTACTTC. Translation: CASNRASGSWETQYF.

This chain connects TRBV19 to TRBJ2-3; possibly TRBD2 for D (5 bases). This CDR3 has 15 amino acids. Germline loops: CDR1 LNHDA, CDR2 SQIVND (reference sequence). Trimming pared 4 bases from V and 3 bases from J, leaving 14 bases between. The CDR3 DNA sequence: TGTGCCAGTAGTACCCCTCAGCGGAGAACAGATACGCAGTATTTT. This sequence encodes CASSTPQRRTDTQYF. Drawing the rest from reference TRBV19 and TRBJ2-3, the complete variable domain is DGGITQSPKYLFRKEGQNVTLSCEQNLNHDAMYWYRQDPGQGLRLIYYSQIVNDFQKGDIAEGYSVSREKKESFPLTVTSAQKNPTAFYLCASSTPQRRTDTQYFGPGTRLTVL.

The V and J genes are TRBV10-3 and TRBJ1-2; weak D call: TRBD1 (6 bases). The CDR3 spans 14 residues. Trimming removed 3 bases at V and 7 bases at J, with 15 bases between. In germline, CDR1 is ENHRY, CDR2 SYGVKD. This CDR3 is CAISDLGQSRGYTF. CDR3 DNA: TGTGCCATCAGTGATTTGGGACAATCGCGTGGCTACACCTTC.

This chain connects TRBV11-2 to TRBJ2-7; 7 nucleotides line up with TRBD1. This CDR3 comprises 14 residues. Trimming removed 6 bases from V and 4 bases from J; junction bases left unmatched: 9. Germline CDR1 and CDR2: SGHAT and FQNNGV. The chain's CDR3 is CASSPQQGQYEQYF. Here the CDR3 DNA reads TGTGCCAGCAGTCCTCAACAGGGGCAATACGAGCAGTACTTC.

This clonotype was seen more than once but under ten times. This chain joins TRBV5-1 and TRBJ2-1; the match to TRBD2 covers 10 bases. With 0 bases clipped from V and 4 bases from J, the junction kept 10 bases outside the gene matches. Germline values: CDR1 SGHRS, CDR2 YFSETQ. This CDR3 spans 18 amino acids. The CDR3 loop is CASSLDPPTSGQYNEQFF. The CDR3 DNA sequence: TGCGCCAGCAGCTTGGACCCTCCGACTAGCGGGCAATACAATGAGCAGTTCTTC. Supplemented by reference TRBV5-1 and TRBJ2-1, the full variable domain reads KAGVTQTPRYLIKTRGQQVTLSCSPISGHRSVSWYQQTPGQGLQFLFEYFSETQRNKGNFPGRFSGRQFSNSRSEMNVSTLELGDSALYLCASSLDPPTSGQYNEQFFGPGTRLTVL.

J is TRBJ2-1 and V is TRBV20-1; D assignment may be TRBD1 or TRBD2 (7 bases each). This CDR3 is built from 15 residues. Per the germline V gene, CDR1 is DFQATT and CDR2 is SNEGSKA (reference sequence). Trimming took 4 bases from V and 0 from J, leaving 13 bases between them. CDR3 sequence reads: CSATRGGSSYNEQFF. The CDR3 nucleotides are TGCAGTGCTACCAGGGGGGGAAGCTCCTACAATGAGCAGTTCTTC.